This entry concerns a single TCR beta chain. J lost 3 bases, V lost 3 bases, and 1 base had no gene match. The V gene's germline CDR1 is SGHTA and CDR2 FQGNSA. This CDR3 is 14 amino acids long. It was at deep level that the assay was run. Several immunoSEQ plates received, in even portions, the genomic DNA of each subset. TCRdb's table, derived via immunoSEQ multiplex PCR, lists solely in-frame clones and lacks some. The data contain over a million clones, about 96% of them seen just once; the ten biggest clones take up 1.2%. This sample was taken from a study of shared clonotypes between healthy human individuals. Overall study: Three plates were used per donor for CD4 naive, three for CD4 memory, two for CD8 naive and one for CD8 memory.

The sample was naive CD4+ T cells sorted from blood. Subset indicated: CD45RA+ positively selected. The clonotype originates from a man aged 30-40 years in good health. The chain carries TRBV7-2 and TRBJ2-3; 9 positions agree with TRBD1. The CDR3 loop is CASSFDRGTDTQYF. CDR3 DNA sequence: TGTGCCAGCAGCTTTGACAGGGGGACAGATACGCAGTATTTT.